This TCR beta chain was documented in a study of naive and memory T cell subsets. Germline V CDR1 and CDR2: MNHNY, SVGAGI (reference sequence). The CDR3 totals 13 residues. Trimming removed 9 bases at V and 1 base at J, with 10 bases between. Two oligonucleotides, mixed equimolar, formed the beta constant-region primer covering TRBC1 and TRBC2. Nested alpha and beta constant-region primers with the SP2 primer drove four PCR rounds on ligated cDNA. TCRdb reprocessed the UMI-ligation and nested PCR reads via MiXCR and lists one record per CDR3 protein. The table lists roughly 92,000 distinct CDR3 sequences, over 9% of them singletons. Study-wide points: Over 90% of naive TCR sequences appeared only once after error correction, unlike memory subsets. TCR abundance followed a power law differing between naive and memory subsets. Possibly reflecting memory cells re-expressing CD45RA, a few larger clonotypes occurred in naive repertoires, especially CD8.

This clonotype was observed a few times. Its cognate antigen is unknown. The chain uses TRBV6-6 and TRBJ2-1; D is uncertain. The receptor was isolated from a human donor in good health. The sequenced sample consisted of naive CD4+ T cells from blood. CDR3 sequence (DNA): TGTGCCAGTCTTCTTGAGTCCTACAATGAGCAGTTCTTC. Translation: CASLLESYNEQFF.